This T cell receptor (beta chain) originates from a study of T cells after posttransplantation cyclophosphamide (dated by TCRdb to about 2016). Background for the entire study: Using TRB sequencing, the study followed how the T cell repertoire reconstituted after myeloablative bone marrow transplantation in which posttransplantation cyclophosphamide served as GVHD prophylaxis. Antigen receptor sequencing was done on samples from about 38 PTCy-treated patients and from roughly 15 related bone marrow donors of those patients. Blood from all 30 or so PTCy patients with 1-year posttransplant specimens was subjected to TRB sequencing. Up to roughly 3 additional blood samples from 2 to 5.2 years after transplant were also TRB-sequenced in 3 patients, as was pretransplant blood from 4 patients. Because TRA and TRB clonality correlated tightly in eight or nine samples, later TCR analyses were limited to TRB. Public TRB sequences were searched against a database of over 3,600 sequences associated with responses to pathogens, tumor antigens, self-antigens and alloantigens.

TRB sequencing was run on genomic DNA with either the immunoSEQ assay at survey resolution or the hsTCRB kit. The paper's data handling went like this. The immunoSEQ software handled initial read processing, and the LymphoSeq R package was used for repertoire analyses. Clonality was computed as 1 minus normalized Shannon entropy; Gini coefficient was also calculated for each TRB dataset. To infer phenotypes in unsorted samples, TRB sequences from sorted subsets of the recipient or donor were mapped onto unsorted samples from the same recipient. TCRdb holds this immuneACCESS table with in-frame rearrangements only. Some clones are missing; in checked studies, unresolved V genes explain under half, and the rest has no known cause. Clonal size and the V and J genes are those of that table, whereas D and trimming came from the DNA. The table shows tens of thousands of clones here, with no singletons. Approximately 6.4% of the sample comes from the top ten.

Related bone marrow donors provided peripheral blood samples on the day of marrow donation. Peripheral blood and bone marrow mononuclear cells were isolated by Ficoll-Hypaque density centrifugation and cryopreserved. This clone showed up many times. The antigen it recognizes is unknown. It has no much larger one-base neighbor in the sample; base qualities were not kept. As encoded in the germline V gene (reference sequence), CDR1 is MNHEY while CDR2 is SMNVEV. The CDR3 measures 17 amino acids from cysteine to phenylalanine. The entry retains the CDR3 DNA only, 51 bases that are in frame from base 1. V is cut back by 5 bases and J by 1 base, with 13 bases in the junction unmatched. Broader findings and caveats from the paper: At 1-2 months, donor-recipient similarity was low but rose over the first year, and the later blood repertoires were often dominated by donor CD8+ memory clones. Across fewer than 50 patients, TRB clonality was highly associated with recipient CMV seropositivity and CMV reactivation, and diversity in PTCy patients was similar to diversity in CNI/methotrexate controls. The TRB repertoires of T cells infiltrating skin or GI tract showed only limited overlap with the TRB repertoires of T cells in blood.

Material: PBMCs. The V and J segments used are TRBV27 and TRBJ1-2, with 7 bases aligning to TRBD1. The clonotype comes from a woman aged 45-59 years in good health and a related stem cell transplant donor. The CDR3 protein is CASSPSGRGRGNYGYTF. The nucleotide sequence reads TGTGCCAGCAGTCCATCAGGCAGGGGGAGAGGTAACTATGGCTACACCTTC.